This T cell receptor (beta chain) emerged from a study of cytomegalovirus exposure and HLA in healthy donors. Libraries were prepared by immunoSEQ multiplex PCR; TCRdb keeps only in-frame clonotypes and omits some of them. Of roughly 200,000 clones in the sample, around nine tenths are singletons; the top ten hold 6.5% to 7.5%. Worth noting for this clone: Its cognate antigen is unknown.

Study results and caveats: Subsequent analysis revealed that first-cohort TCR clusters tended to co-occur in the 120 or so validation repertoires.

CDR3 size: 16 residues. With V trimmed by 1 base and J by 6 bases, 9 bases remained unmatched. Germline CDR1 SGHDN, CDR2 FVKESK. This clonotype originated in a man aged 25 to 45 in good health and CMV-seropositive. The chain carries TRBV14 and TRBJ2-7; 10 nucleotides line up with TRBD2. The sequencing sample was made of PBMCs. The CDR3 loop is CASSQGTTSGLGEQYF. DNA for the CDR3: TGTGCCAGCAGCCAAGGGACGACTAGCGGGCTGGGCGAGCAGTACTTC.